The 5 T cell receptor beta chains in this list originate from one sample, sequenced in a study of cytomegalovirus exposure and HLA in healthy donors (dated by TCRdb to about 2017). Receptor amplification or capture employed the immunoSEQ multiplex PCR assay. A mixture of 60 forward primers for TCR Vbeta segments and 13 reverse primers for TCR Jbeta segments was used in the multiplex PCR. In TCRdb, the immuneACCESS table is reduced to in-frame sequences with V and J assigned. These tables do not hold every clone; where another copy was compared, an unresolved V gene accounts for under half, and the others remain unexplained. In all, the sample holds over 150,000 clones, and about 78% of those were seen once. Of the sample, roughly 13% falls within the top ten clones. The specimen sequenced was PBMCs. The receptors were gathered from a woman aged 50 to 60 in good health and CMV-seropositive.

The chain links TRBV6-5 to TRBJ1-1; possibly TRBD1 for D (5 bases). The CDR3 length is 14 residues. Germline CDR1 reads MNHEY; CDR2 reads SVGAGI. V lost 5 bases and J lost 7, with 17 bases in between. The DNA of the CDR3 is TGTGCCAGCAGTGAAGTAGGGGTCTTGGGTGAAGCTTTCTTT. This translates into CASSEVGVLGEAFF.

The V call is TRBV11-1, the J call TRBJ1-5; 8 bases are shared with TRBD1. Germline V CDR1 and CDR2: SGHAT, FQDESV (reference sequence). This CDR3 has 18 residues. Trimming removed 6 bases from V and 0 bases from J; junction bases left unmatched: 13. The CDR3 protein is CASRGDRTGKYSNQPQHF. CDR3 DNA: TGTGCCAGCAGAGGAGATAGGACAGGGAAATATAGCAATCAGCCCCAGCATTTT.

This clone was observed once. The J gene is TRBJ1-2, the V gene TRBV2, with no clear D. The germline V gene encodes CDR1 SNHLY and CDR2 FYNNEI. Trimming took off 6 bases at V and 1 base at J, with 12 bases between the two ends. The CDR3 length is 14 residues. The CDR3 reads CASSQPGGNYGYTF. The DNA of the CDR3 is TGTGCCAGCAGCCAGCCGGGAGGTAACTATGGCTACACCTTC.

This clone has just one count. This CDR3 reads CASSPTAGGPYNEQFF. The DNA of the CDR3 is TGTGCCAGCAGCCCGACAGCGGGGGGGCCCTACAATGAGCAGTTCTTC. This chain links TRBV4-2 with TRBJ2-1; TRBD2 agrees at 10 bases. CDR3 length: 16 residues. With 4 bases clipped from V and 2 bases from J, the junction kept 5 bases outside the gene matches. Looked up from germline, CDR1 is LGHNA and CDR2 is YNFKEQ.

This chain connects TRBV7-9 to TRBJ2-5, with 7 positions matching TRBD1. The germline CDR1 and CDR2 sequences are SEHNR and FQNEAQ (reference sequence). V trimming: 7 bases; J trimming: 7 bases; junction bases outside the gene matches: 15. The CDR3 runs 15 residues. Written as DNA, the CDR3 is TGTGCCAGCACCCCAGACAGGGATGGTCCGCGGACCCAGTACTTC. Residues: CASTPDRDGPRTQYF.